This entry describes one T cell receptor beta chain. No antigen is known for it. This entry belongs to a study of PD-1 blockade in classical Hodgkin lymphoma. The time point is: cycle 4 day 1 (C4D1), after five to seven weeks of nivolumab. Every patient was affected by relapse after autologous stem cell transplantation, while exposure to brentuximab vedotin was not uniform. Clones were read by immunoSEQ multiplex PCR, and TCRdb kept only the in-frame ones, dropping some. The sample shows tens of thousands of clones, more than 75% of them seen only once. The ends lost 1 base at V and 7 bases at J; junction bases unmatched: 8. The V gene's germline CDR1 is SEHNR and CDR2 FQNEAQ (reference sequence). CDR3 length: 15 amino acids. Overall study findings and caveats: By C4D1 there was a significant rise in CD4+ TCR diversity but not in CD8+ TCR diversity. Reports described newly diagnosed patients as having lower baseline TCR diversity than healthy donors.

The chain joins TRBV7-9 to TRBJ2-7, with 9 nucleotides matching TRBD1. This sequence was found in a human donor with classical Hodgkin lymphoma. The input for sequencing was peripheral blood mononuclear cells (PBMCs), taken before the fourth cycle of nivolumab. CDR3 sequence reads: CASSLGGTGNTEQYF. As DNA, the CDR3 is TGTGCCAGCAGCTTAGGGGGGACAGGGAATACGGAGCAGTACTTC.